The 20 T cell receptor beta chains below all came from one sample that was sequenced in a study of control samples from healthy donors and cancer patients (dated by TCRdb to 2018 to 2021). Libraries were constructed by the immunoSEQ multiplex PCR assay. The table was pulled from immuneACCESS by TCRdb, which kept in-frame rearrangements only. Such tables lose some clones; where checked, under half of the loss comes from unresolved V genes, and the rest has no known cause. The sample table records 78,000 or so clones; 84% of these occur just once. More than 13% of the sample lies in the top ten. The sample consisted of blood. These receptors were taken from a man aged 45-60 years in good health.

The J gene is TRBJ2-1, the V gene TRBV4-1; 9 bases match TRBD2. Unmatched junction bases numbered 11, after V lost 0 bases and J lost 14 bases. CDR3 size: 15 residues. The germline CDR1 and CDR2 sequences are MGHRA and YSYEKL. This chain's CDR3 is CASSQDLGGRAGKFF. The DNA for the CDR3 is TGCGCCAGCAGCCAAGATTTAGGCGGGAGGGCCGGGAAGTTCTTC.

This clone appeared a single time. The CDR3 is CATSDSYGYTF. CDR3 DNA sequence: TGTGCCACCAGTGATTCTTATGGCTACACCTTC. This chain links TRBV24-1 with TRBJ1-2, with D uncertain. This CDR3 is 11 amino acids long. CDR1 KGHDR and CDR2 SFDVKD come from the germline V gene. Trimming shortened V by 2 bases and J by 5 bases, and 2 bases separated the two germline ends.

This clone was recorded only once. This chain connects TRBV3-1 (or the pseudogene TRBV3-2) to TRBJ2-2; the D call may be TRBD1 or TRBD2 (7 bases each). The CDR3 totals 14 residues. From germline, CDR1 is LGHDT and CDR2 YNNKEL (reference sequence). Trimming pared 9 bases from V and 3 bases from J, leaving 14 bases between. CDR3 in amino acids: CASRGLADTGELFF. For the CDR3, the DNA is TGTGCCAGTAGGGGGCTAGCGGACACCGGGGAGCTGTTTTTT.

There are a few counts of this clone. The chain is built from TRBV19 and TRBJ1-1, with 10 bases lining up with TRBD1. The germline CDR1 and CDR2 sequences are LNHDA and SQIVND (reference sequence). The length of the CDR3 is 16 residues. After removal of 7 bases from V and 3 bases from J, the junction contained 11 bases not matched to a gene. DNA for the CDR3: TGTGCCAGTACCCTCAGTACCGGGACAGGGGACACTGAAGCTTTCTTT. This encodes CASTLSTGTGDTEAFF.

The CDR3 coding sequence is TGTGCCACCGTTAGGGGACAGGAGACCTACGAGCAGTACTTC. Protein: CATVRGQETYEQYF. The chain couples TRBV13 to TRBJ2-7; 8 bases line up with TRBD1. Germline V gives CDR1 PRHDT, CDR2 FYEKMQ (reference sequence). This CDR3 comprises 14 residues. The V gene end was trimmed by 10 bases and the J gene end by 2 bases; junction bases not matched to a gene: 10.

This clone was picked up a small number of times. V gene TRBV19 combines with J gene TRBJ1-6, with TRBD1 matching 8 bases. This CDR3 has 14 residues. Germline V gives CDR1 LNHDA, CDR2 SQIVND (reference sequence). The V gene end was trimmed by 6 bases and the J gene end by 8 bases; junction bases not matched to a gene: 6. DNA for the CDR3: TGTGCCAGTAGGGAAACAGGGGGTTATTCACCCCTCCACTTT. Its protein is CASRETGGYSPLHF. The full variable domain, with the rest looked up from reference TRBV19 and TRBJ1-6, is DGGITQSPKYLFRKEGQNVTLSCEQNLNHDAMYWYRQDPGQGLRLIYYSQIVNDFQKGDIAEGYSVSREKKESFPLTVTSAQKNPTAFYLCASRETGGYSPLHFGNGTRLTVT.

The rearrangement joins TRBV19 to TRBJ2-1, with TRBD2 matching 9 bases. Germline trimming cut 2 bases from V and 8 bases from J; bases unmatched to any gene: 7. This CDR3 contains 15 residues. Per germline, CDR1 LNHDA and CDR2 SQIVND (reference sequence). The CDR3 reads CASSISAGGTHEQFF. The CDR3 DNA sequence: TGTGCCAGTAGTATAAGTGCGGGAGGGACCCATGAGCAGTTCTTC.

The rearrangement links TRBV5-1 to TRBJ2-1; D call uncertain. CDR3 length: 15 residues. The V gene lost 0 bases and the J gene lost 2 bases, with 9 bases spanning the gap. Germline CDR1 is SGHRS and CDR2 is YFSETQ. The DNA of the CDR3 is TGCGCCAGCAGCTTGGGGCACCAAGCCTACAATGAGCAGTTCTTC. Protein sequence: CASSLGHQAYNEQFF.

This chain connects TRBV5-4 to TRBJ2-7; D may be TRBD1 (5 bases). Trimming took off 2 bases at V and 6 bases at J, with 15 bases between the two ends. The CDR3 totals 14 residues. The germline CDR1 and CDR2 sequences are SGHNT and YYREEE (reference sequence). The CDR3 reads CASSLQDGFFEQYF. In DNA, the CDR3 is TGTGCCAGCAGCTTACAGGACGGGTTTTTCGAGCAGTACTTC.

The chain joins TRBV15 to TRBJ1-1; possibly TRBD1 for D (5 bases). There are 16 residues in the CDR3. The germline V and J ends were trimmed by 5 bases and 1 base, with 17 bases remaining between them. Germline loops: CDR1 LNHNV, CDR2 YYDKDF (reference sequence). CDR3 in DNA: TGTGCCACCAGCCACGGGGGGGGAAGGGCGAACACTGAAGCTTTCTTT. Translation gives CATSHGGGRANTEAFF.

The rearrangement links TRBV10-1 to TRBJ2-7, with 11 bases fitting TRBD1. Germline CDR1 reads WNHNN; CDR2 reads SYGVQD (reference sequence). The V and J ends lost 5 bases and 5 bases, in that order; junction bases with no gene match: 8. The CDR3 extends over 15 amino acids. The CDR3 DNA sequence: TGCGCCAGCAGTAACCAGGTGGGACAGGGGGACGAGCAGTACTTC. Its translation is CASSNQVGQGDEQYF.

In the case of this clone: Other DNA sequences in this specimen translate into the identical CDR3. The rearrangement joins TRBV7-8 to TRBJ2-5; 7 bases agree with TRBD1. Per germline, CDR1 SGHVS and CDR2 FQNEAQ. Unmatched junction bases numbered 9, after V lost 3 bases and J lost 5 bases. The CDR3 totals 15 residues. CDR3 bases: TGTGCCAGCAGCTTTACAGGGGATCCCCGCGAGACCCAGTACTTC. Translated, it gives CASSFTGDPRETQYF.

CDR3 coding DNA: TGTGCCAGCAGTGAAGGTTGGTCGCCCATTGGGTTACACAATGAGCAGTTCTTC. Translation gives CASSEGWSPIGLHNEQFF. The chain uses TRBV2 and TRBJ2-1; D is uncertain. Germline-derived CDR1 and CDR2 are SNHLY and FYNNEI. CDR3 length: 18 residues. V lost 1 base, J lost 5 bases, and 21 bases lay in between.

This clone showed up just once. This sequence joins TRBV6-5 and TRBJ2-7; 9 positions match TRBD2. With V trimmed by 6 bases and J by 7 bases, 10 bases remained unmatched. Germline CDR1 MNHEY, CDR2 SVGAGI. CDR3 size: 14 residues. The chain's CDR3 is CASSPQREEFEQYF. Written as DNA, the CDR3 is TGTGCCAGCAGCCCCCAGCGGGAGGAATTTGAGCAGTACTTC.

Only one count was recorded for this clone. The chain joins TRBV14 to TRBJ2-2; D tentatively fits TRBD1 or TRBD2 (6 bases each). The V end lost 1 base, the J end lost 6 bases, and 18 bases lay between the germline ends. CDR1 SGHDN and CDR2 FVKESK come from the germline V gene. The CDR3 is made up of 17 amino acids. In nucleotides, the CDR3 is TGTGCCAGCAGCCAAGCCGGGGGCAGTTTTATGGCCGGGGAGCTGTTTTTT. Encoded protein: CASSQAGGSFMAGELFF. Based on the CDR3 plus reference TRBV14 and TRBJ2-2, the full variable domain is EAGVTQFPSHSVIEKGQTVTLRCDPISGHDNLYWYRRVMGKEIKFLLHFVKESKQDESGMPNNRFLAERTGGTYSTLKVQPAELEDSGVYFCASSQAGGSFMAGELFFGEGSRLTVL.

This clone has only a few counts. Here the CDR3 DNA reads TGCGCCAGCAGCCAAGGGCTTCTGAGGCGGGAGGGCCGCGAAAACATTCAGTACTTC. Translating gives CASSQGLLRREGRENIQYF. The V and J genes are TRBV4-1 and TRBJ2-4; 9 nucleotides agree with TRBD2. CDR3 length: 19 residues. Losses at the gene ends were 1 base for V and 5 bases for J; bases not matched to a gene: 15. Germline V gives CDR1 MGHRA, CDR2 YSYEKL.

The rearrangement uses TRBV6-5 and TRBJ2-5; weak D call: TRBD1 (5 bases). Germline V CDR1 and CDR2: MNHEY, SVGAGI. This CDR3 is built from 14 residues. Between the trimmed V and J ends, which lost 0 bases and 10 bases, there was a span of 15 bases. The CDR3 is CASSYSTRAQGQYF. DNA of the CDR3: TGTGCCAGCAGTTACTCGACCCGGGCTCAGGGCCAGTACTTC.

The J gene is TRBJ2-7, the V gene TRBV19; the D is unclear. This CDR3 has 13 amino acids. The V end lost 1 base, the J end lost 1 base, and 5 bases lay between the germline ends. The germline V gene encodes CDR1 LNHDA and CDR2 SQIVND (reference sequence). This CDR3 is CASSIGPSYEQYF. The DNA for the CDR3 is TGTGCCAGTAGTATAGGCCCTTCCTACGAGCAGTACTTC.

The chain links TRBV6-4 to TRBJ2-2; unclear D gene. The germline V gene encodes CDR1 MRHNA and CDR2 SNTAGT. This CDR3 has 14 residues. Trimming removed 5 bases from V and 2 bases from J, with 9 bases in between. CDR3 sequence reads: CASSITENTGELFF. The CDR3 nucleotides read TGTGCCAGCAGTATTACGGAAAACACCGGGGAGCTGTTTTTT.

DNA for the CDR3: TGTGCCAGCAGCCAAGAAGGAAGCGCTGAAGCTTTCTTT. It translates to CASSQEGSAEAFF. The chain combines TRBV3-1 (or the pseudogene TRBV3-2) with TRBJ1-1; D is undetermined. The V and J ends lost 0 bases and 6 bases respectively, with 8 bases between them. The length of the CDR3 is 13 residues. CDR1 is LGHDT, CDR2 YNNKEL, per germline (reference sequence).